This entry lists 14 T cell receptor beta chains sequenced from one sample in a study of cytomegalovirus exposure and HLA in healthy donors. The study ran its PCR with 60 Vbeta and 13 Jbeta primers. Generated by immunoSEQ multiplex PCR, the TCRdb table keeps only in-frame clones and is missing some. The sample includes more than 95,000 clones, roughly 80% of them seen just once. Sample: PBMCs. These receptors were obtained from a man aged 30-40 years in good health and CMV-seronegative.

The chain links TRBV19 to TRBJ1-6; D is perhaps TRBD1 (6 bases). The CDR3 sequence is 14 residues long. Germline CDR1 and CDR2: LNHDA and SQIVND (reference sequence). The ends were cut back, 5 bases at V and 10 bases at J, with 15 bases in the middle. This chain's CDR3 is CASSFGGAGSPLHF. DNA of the CDR3: TGTGCCAGTAGTTTTGGGGGGGCCGGCTCACCCCTCCACTTT.

The J gene is TRBJ1-4, the V gene TRBV10-1, with TRBD1 identical over 10 bases. The germline CDR1 and CDR2 sequences are WNHNN and SYGVQD (reference sequence). Trimming cost V 4 bases and J 0 bases; bases outside gene matches: 5. The CDR3 covers 17 residues. Here the CDR3 DNA reads TGCGCCAGCAGTGCAGGGGACAGGGGTGCAACTAATGAAAAACTGTTTTTT. As protein: CASSAGDRGATNEKLFF.

This chain joins TRBV5-1 and TRBJ2-1; 14 bases line up with TRBD2. V was clipped by 1 base and J by 10 bases; unmatched bases: 7. Germline CDR1 reads SGHRS; CDR2 reads YFSETQ. CDR3 length: 16 residues. The CDR3 DNA is TGCGCCAGCAGCTTGACGGGGACTAGCGGGAGTCTAGAGCAGTTCTTC. Protein sequence: CASSLTGTSGSLEQFF.

CDR3 DNA: TGCGCCAGCAGCCAAACCGGACAGGGCCCTACAAATCAGCCCCAGCATTTT. It yields the protein CASSQTGQGPTNQPQHF. The rearrangement joins TRBV4-1 to TRBJ1-5, with 8 bases aligning to TRBD1. With 2 bases clipped from V and 4 bases from J, the junction kept 10 bases outside the gene matches. Germline CDR1 is MGHRA and CDR2 is YSYEKL. The CDR3 totals 17 residues.

The J gene is TRBJ1-2, the V gene TRBV5-1; 7 bases agree with TRBD1. Trimming took 4 bases from V and 0 from J; bases not matched to a gene: 12. The CDR3 covers 17 residues. Germline lookup yields CDR1 SGHRS and CDR2 YFSETQ. The CDR3 here is CASSTTRTGLSNYGYTF. The CDR3, as DNA: TGCGCCAGCAGCACAACCCGGACAGGACTATCTAACTATGGCTACACCTTC. Full variable domain (remainder filled in from reference TRBV5-1 and TRBJ1-2): KAGVTQTPRYLIKTRGQQVTLSCSPISGHRSVSWYQQTPGQGLQFLFEYFSETQRNKGNFPGRFSGRQFSNSRSEMNVSTLELGDSALYLCASSTTRTGLSNYGYTFGSGTRLTVV.

This chain's CDR3 is CAISGILGFEQYF. CDR3 nucleotide sequence: TGTGCCATCAGCGGGATTTTAGGGTTCGAGCAGTACTTC. This rearrangement joins TRBV10-3 to TRBJ2-7, with D possibly being TRBD2 (5 bases). Per germline, CDR1 ENHRY and CDR2 SYGVKD. The CDR3 extends over 13 amino acids. V lost 6 bases to trimming and J lost 6 bases, with 15 bases between them.

The chain has TRBV7-8 and TRBJ2-7, with 7 bases fitting TRBD1. The V gene's germline CDR1 is SGHVS and CDR2 FQNEAQ. The length of the CDR3 is 16 residues. V lost 6 bases, J lost 0 bases, and 11 bases stayed unmatched. In nucleotides, the CDR3 is TGTGCCAGCAGTCTGCTGTCCGGGACAGACTCCTACGAGCAGTACTTC. Amino acids: CASSLLSGTDSYEQYF.

J is TRBJ2-3 and V is TRBV28; 9 bases fit TRBD2. The V segment lost 5 bases and the J segment 4 bases; nucleotides outside the gene matches: 10. The germline CDR1 and CDR2 sequences are MDHEN and SYDVKM. The CDR3 is 16 residues long. The CDR3 loop reads CASSPEPSGVSDTQYF. Written as DNA, the CDR3 is TGTGCCAGCAGTCCAGAACCTAGCGGGGTGTCAGATACGCAGTATTTT. The variable domain in full, completed from reference TRBV28 and TRBJ2-3, reads DVKVTQSSRYLVKRTGEKVFLECVQDMDHENMFWYRQDPGLGLRLIYFSYDVKMKEKGDIPEGYSVSREKKERFSLILESASTNQTSMYLCASSPEPSGVSDTQYFGPGTRLTVL.

The J gene is TRBJ2-7, the V gene TRBV9, with a possible D match to TRBD2 (6 bases). V was cut by 4 bases and J by 7 bases, with 18 bases left in between. This CDR3 is 14 amino acids long. Germline V gene sequence: CDR1 SGDLS, CDR2 YYNGEE. CDR3 DNA: TGTGCCAGCAGCCCCGAGGGAGGTTTAAGAGAGCAGTACTTC. This gives the protein CASSPEGGLREQYF.

V gene TRBV15 combines with J gene TRBJ2-1, with 9 bases matching TRBD2. CDR3 length equals 12 residues. The V gene's germline CDR1 is LNHNV and CDR2 YYDKDF (reference sequence). The junction had 4 bases not matched to a gene; V was cut back by 9 bases and J by 7 bases. This CDR3 reads CATGLAINEQFF. The CDR3 bases are TGTGCCACTGGACTAGCGATTAATGAGCAGTTCTTC.

This chain links TRBV9 with TRBJ2-7; 10 nucleotides match TRBD2. The CDR3 contains 16 residues. Germline-derived CDR1 and CDR2 are SGDLS and YYNGEE. The ends lost 3 bases at V and 0 bases at J; junction bases unmatched: 6. DNA of the CDR3: TGTGCCAGCAGCGCCTCTAGCGGGGGCGCCTCCTACGAGCAGTACTTC. Translation: CASSASSGGASYEQYF.

The rearrangement links TRBV18 to TRBJ1-1; D gene unclear. The germline V and J ends were trimmed by 2 bases and 3 bases, with 10 bases remaining between them. This CDR3 has 14 residues. Looked up from germline, CDR1 is KGHSH and CDR2 is LQKENI. The DNA for the CDR3 is TGTGCCAGCTCACCAGCGAGGGCTGACACTGAAGCTTTCTTT. This encodes CASSPARADTEAFF.

This clone was observed once. This chain links TRBV28 with TRBJ2-3; 11 bases are shared with TRBD1. The CDR3 has 16 residues. CDR1 and CDR2 from the germline V gene are MDHEN and SYDVKM. Trimming removed 5 bases from V and 5 bases from J; junction bases left unmatched: 9. The CDR3, as DNA: TGTGCCAGCAGTCAGAGTGGACAGGGGGCAAGAGATACGCAGTATTTT. Translation: CASSQSGQGARDTQYF.

The sample holds one count of this clone. The chain couples TRBV7-8 to TRBJ2-7, with 8 bases identical to TRBD2. V gave up 0 bases and J gave up 5 bases; unmatched junction bases: 3. Per the germline V gene, CDR1 is SGHVS and CDR2 is FQNEAQ. The CDR3 consists of 14 residues. CDR3 residues: CASSLAGLDHEQYF. The CDR3 region has the DNA TGTGCCAGCAGCTTAGCGGGACTAGACCACGAGCAGTACTTC.